This TCR beta chain was profiled in a study of cytomegalovirus exposure and HLA in healthy donors. The CDR3 is made up of 12 amino acids. V lost 3 bases to trimming and J lost 8 bases; unmatched junction nucleotides: 1. The V gene's germline CDR1 is SGDLS and CDR2 YYNGEE. PCR amplification relied on 60 Vbeta primers (plus 13 Jbeta primers). Repertoires were generated with immunoSEQ multiplex PCR, while TCRdb's copy carries only in-frame clones and drops some. The data show under 250,000 clones, around 76% seen once. The TCR sequence derives from a man aged 30 to 45 in good health and CMV-seronegative. The chain combines TRBV9 with TRBJ1-4, with TRBD1 matching over 7 bases. Material: PBMCs. This CDR3 is CASSGDSEKLFF. In nucleotides, the CDR3 is TGTGCCAGCAGCGGGGACAGCGAAAAACTGTTTTTT.